This is a list of T cell receptor beta chains from one sample in a study of T cell changes during pregnancy in multiple sclerosis. The table came from immunoSEQ multiplex PCR; TCRdb's copy has only in-frame clones and leaves some out. Of 40,000 to 55,000 clones detected, 94% appear once; the ten largest clones hold approximately 4.2%. The input for sequencing was CD8+ T cells from peripheral blood mononuclear cells, taken in the first trimester of pregnancy. The receptors were gathered from a female donor with multiple sclerosis, enrolled in a pregnancy study. CDR3s include the opening cysteine and the closing phenylalanine or tryptophan. D genes are given only for firm matches. Only part of the rows carry a size: once, few, many, or a class if the clone is expanded.

clone_size: .; d_call: TRBD1; v_call: TRBV9; j_call: TRBJ1-4; cdr3_nt: TGTGCCAGCAGCCCGAGGGGACAGGGCTTAAATGAAAAACTGTTTTTT; cdr3_aa: CASSPRGQGLNEKLFF
clone_size: .; d_call: .; v_call: TRBV7-6; j_call: TRBJ1-5; cdr3_nt: TGTGCCAGCAGCCCAGGAGGGTATAGCAATCAGCCCCAGCATTTT; cdr3_aa: CASSPGGYSNQPQHF
clone_size: once; d_call: .; v_call: TRBV27; j_call: TRBJ1-1; cdr3_nt: TGTGCCAGCAGGATTTACACAGGGAACACTGAAGCTTTCTTT; cdr3_aa: CASRIYTGNTEAFF
clone_size: .; d_call: .; v_call: TRBV6-1; j_call: TRBJ2-7; cdr3_nt: TGTGCCAGCAGCCCCGGGCCCTCCGAGGGCTACGAGCAGTACTTC; cdr3_aa: CASSPGPSEGYEQYF
clone_size: .; d_call: TRBD1; v_call: TRBV7-9; j_call: TRBJ1-1; cdr3_nt: TGTGCCAGCAGCTTATGGGGGACAGGGTTTCCAACTGAAGCTTTCTTT; cdr3_aa: CASSLWGTGFPTEAFF
clone_size: .; d_call: .; v_call: TRBV29-1; j_call: TRBJ2-7; cdr3_nt: TGCAGCGTTGTTACCTACGAGCAGTACTTC; cdr3_aa: CSVVTYEQYF
clone_size: .; d_call: .; v_call: TRBV6-1; j_call: TRBJ2-5; cdr3_nt: TGTGCCAGCAGTGAACGACAGGGAGGCGAGACCCAGTACTTC; cdr3_aa: CASSERQGGETQYF
clone_size: .; d_call: .; v_call: TRBV28; j_call: TRBJ1-5; cdr3_nt: TGTGCCAGCAGCATCGTCGGTGACAATCAGCCCCAGCATTTT; cdr3_aa: CASSIVGDNQPQHF
clone_size: .; d_call: TRBD1; v_call: TRBV7-8; j_call: TRBJ1-1; cdr3_nt: TGTGCCAGCAGCACCCGGACAGGGACTGAAGCTTTCTTT; cdr3_aa: CASSTRTGTEAFF
clone_size: .; d_call: TRBD2; v_call: TRBV11-2; j_call: TRBJ2-2; cdr3_nt: TGTGCCAGCAGCTTAGACCCCCCCGGACTAGCGGAGCTGTTTTTT; cdr3_aa: CASSLDPPGLAELFF
clone_size: once; d_call: TRBD2; v_call: TRBV9; j_call: TRBJ2-1; cdr3_nt: TGTGCCAGCAGCGATCCGGGGGGGTTAGCGGGGGTTCCATACAATGAGCAGTTCTTC; cdr3_aa: CASSDPGGLAGVPYNEQFF
clone_size: .; d_call: TRBD2; v_call: TRBV4-2; j_call: TRBJ2-3; cdr3_nt: TGTGCCAGCAGCCCAACGGGACTAGCGGGGGGGCCAGATACGCAGTATTTT; cdr3_aa: CASSPTGLAGGPDTQYF
clone_size: .; d_call: .; v_call: TRBV7-7; j_call: TRBJ1-5; cdr3_nt: TGTGCCAGCAGCTCATCAGTGAATCAGCCCCAGCATTTT; cdr3_aa: CASSSSVNQPQHF
clone_size: few; d_call: TRBD1; v_call: TRBV7-8; j_call: TRBJ2-7; cdr3_nt: TGTGCCAGCAGCTTAGTACGGACAGGGAGCTACGAGCAGTACTTC; cdr3_aa: CASSLVRTGSYEQYF
clone_size: .; d_call: TRBD1; v_call: TRBV9; j_call: TRBJ2-3; cdr3_nt: TGTGCCAGCAGCCCCAGAGGGGACAGTGAAATCACAGATACGCAGTATTTT; cdr3_aa: CASSPRGDSEITDTQYF
clone_size: .; d_call: TRBD2; v_call: TRBV27; j_call: TRBJ2-7; cdr3_nt: TGTGCCAGCAGTACGGGAGGAGGGTTCGAGCAGTACTTC; cdr3_aa: CASSTGGGFEQYF
clone_size: .; d_call: .; v_call: TRBV18; j_call: TRBJ2-2; cdr3_nt: TGTGCCAGCTCACCTCCGGGACTCCAAGGCACCGGGGAGCTGTTTTTT; cdr3_aa: CASSPPGLQGTGELFF
clone_size: .; d_call: TRBD1; v_call: TRBV7-9; j_call: TRBJ2-7; cdr3_nt: TGTGCCAGCAGCTTAGGGGACAGCCGATTCTACGAGCAGTACTTC; cdr3_aa: CASSLGDSRFYEQYF
clone_size: .; d_call: TRBD1; v_call: TRBV9; j_call: TRBJ1-1; cdr3_nt: TGTGCCAGCAGCGGAGATGGACAGGGGGCTTCTGAAGCTTTCTTT; cdr3_aa: CASSGDGQGASEAFF
clone_size: .; d_call: TRBD2; v_call: TRBV4-1; j_call: TRBJ2-5; cdr3_nt: TGCGCCAGCAGCCAAGATGAGGCTTACGGGGGGGAGACCCAGTACTTC; cdr3_aa: CASSQDEAYGGETQYF
clone_size: .; d_call: .; v_call: TRBV27; j_call: TRBJ2-2; cdr3_nt: TGTGCCAGCAGTTCAAACACCGGGGAGCTGTTTTTT; cdr3_aa: CASSSNTGELFF
clone_size: .; d_call: TRBD1; v_call: TRBV13; j_call: TRBJ2-7; cdr3_nt: TGTGCCAGCAGCCAGAACCGACAGGGGGGTGCGTCCTACGAGCAGTACTTC; cdr3_aa: CASSQNRQGGASYEQYF
clone_size: .; d_call: TRBD1; v_call: TRBV27; j_call: TRBJ2-1; cdr3_nt: TGTGCCAGCAGTTCCCGACAGGGGACGGGGAATGAGCAGTTCTTC; cdr3_aa: CASSSRQGTGNEQFF
clone_size: .; d_call: TRBD1; v_call: TRBV2; j_call: TRBJ1-1; cdr3_nt: TGTGCCTCTCACCCGGGACAGGGTTACGCTGAAGCTTTCTTT; cdr3_aa: CASHPGQGYAEAFF
clone_size: .; d_call: .; v_call: TRBV6-4; j_call: TRBJ2-2; cdr3_nt: TGTGCCAGCAGCCCAGGGACGGGAGTAATGGAGAACACCGGGGAGCTGTTTTTT; cdr3_aa: CASSPGTGVMENTGELFF
clone_size: .; d_call: TRBD2; v_call: TRBV27; j_call: TRBJ2-1; cdr3_nt: TGTGCCAGCACTACGACTAGCGTCAATGAGCAGTTCTTC; cdr3_aa: CASTTTSVNEQFF
clone_size: .; d_call: TRBD1; v_call: TRBV15; j_call: TRBJ1-2; cdr3_nt: TGTGCCACCAGCAGAGCCGGACAGGGCTATGGCTACACCTTC; cdr3_aa: CATSRAGQGYGYTF
clone_size: .; d_call: .; v_call: TRBV5-1; j_call: TRBJ1-2; cdr3_nt: TGCGCCAGCGGTTACTGGGGGGAAAAGGACTATGGCTACACCTTC; cdr3_aa: CASGYWGEKDYGYTF
clone_size: .; d_call: TRBD2; v_call: TRBV7-9; j_call: TRBJ2-2; cdr3_nt: TGTGCCAGCAGCCACCCGGGACTAACAGGAGCCGGGGAGCTGTTTTTT; cdr3_aa: CASSHPGLTGAGELFF
clone_size: .; d_call: TRBD2; v_call: TRBV4-2; j_call: TRBJ2-7; cdr3_nt: TGTGCCAGCAGCCAAGACCGACTAGCGGGGGACTACGAGCAGTACTTC; cdr3_aa: CASSQDRLAGDYEQYF
clone_size: .; d_call: .; v_call: TRBV14; j_call: TRBJ2-1; cdr3_nt: TGTGCCAGCAGCCTATTCCAGGGGAACAATGAGCAGTTCTTC; cdr3_aa: CASSLFQGNNEQFF
clone_size: .; d_call: .; v_call: TRBV19; j_call: TRBJ1-1; cdr3_nt: TGTGCCAGTAGTATGGAGGGGTGGACTGAAGCTTTCTTT; cdr3_aa: CASSMEGWTEAFF
clone_size: .; d_call: TRBD1; v_call: TRBV4-1; j_call: TRBJ2-7; cdr3_nt: TGCGCCAGCACCCCTGGGCAGGGGGCTTTATCGGCCGACGAGCAGTACTTC; cdr3_aa: CASTPGQGALSADEQYF
clone_size: .; d_call: TRBD1; v_call: TRBV19; j_call: TRBJ1-5; cdr3_nt: TGTGCCAGTAGCAGGACAGGCGGATCTTATAGCAATCAGCCCCAGCATTTT; cdr3_aa: CASSRTGGSYSNQPQHF